This T cell receptor beta chain was recorded in a study of memory CD4+ T cells and cytomegalovirus serostatus (dated by TCRdb to the late 2010s). For the wider study: The approximately 35 healthy Belgian adults in the cohort included 9 who were CMV seropositive and roughly 25 who were CMV seronegative. To replicate a published TCR-based CMV serostatus classifier, the researchers sequenced the CD4+ memory TCRbeta repertoires of a Belgian cohort whose cytomegalovirus serostatus was known.

A FACSAria II was used to sort memory CD4+ T cells, defined as single viable CD3+CD4+CD8-CD45RO+ cells. CMV serostatus was assessed using a Roche Elecsys assay, by which serum IgG against CMV pp150, pp28, p38 and p52 was detected. After thawing, total CD4+ T cells were enriched by positive selection with CD4 magnetic microbeads. The samples came from a separate study whose specific focus was interrogating the CD4+ T cell memory repertoire. Peripheral blood mononuclear cells were isolated and cryopreserved according to standard operating procedures, and serum was kept at -80 degrees C. The staining used CD3-PerCP (BW264/56), CD4-APC (RPA-T4), CD45RO-PE (UCHT1) and CD8-Pacific Orange (3B5) antibodies, and Sytox blue was used to exclude non-viable cells. For this clone: Its antigen is currently not known. No per-base quality is available; no much larger clone lies one base away.

Genomic DNA was extracted from sorted cells with the Quick-DNA Microprep Kit. Amplification of TCRbeta DNA was done with the immunoSEQ hsTCRbeta kit, following the protocol from the manufacturer. TCRbeta libraries were sequenced on an Illumina MiSeq instrument. Concerning the study's data processing: Once out-of-frame sequences had been removed, about 2,000,000 distinct TCRbeta sequences were left, which works out to an average of roughly 64,000 per individual. Two values were used to score each individual: the count of under 200 previously reported CMV-associated TCRbeta sequences and the total count of productive distinct TCRbeta sequences. A beta-binomial model was reimplemented in Python, and scikit-learn random forests with default parameters were trained on data from the US cohort. Classifier performance on the Belgian cohort was summarized as median AUC with percentile confidence intervals calculated over 10,000 bootstrap iterations. TCRdb re-hosts the immuneACCESS table, in-frame sequences only. Its copies lack some clones; in the studies checked, an unresolved V gene accounts for under half of them, and the cause for the rest is not known. V and J calls and clone size come straight from that table; D and trimming were deduced from the DNA. For this sample the table gives about 43,000 clones, of which 77% were detected only once. The ten largest clones capture 0.61% of the sample.

Overall results and qualifications from the work: Unlike the original study, which covered naive and memory CD4+ and CD8+ populations, the Belgian study sequenced only CD4+CD45RO+ memory cells. Of around 160 previously reported CMV-associated TCRbeta sequences, approximately 70 appeared in the CD4+ memory repertoires, each in one to five individuals. The original-framework classifier achieved a median bootstrapped AUC of about 0.94 with a 95% CI of 0.76-1.00 on the Belgian cohort. The results were interpreted as suggesting that the CMV-associated TCR signature is mostly present in the CD4+ memory repertoire. For predicting CMV serostatus, the median bootstrapped AUC was 0.95 using the original framework and over 0.9 using a US-trained random forest.

The CDR3 covers 15 residues, taking in both the cysteine and the phenylalanine. This entry keeps only the CDR3 DNA: 45 bases, framed from base 1. The germline V gene supplies CDR1 MDHEN and CDR2 SYDVKM. V gives up 5 bases and J gives up 1 base, and the segment between their germline ends measures 14 bases. This clonotype originated in an adult in good health and CMV-seronegative. The specimen sequenced was memory CD4+ T cells from blood. Here the chain combines TRBV28 and TRBJ1-1, with no reliable assignment of the D segment. The CDR3 amino acid sequence is: CASSPLDGSNTEAFF. The bases read TGTGCCAGCAGTCCTCTCGACGGGTCGAACACTGAAGCTTTCTTT.